Only a few counts were recorded for the clone carrying this TCR beta chain. This sample is drawn from a study of blood T cell repertoires in COVID-19. Study-level background: The study drew acute and convalescent COVID-19 samples from the United States, Italy and Spain.

Per the original data handling: Quantification of nucleated cells was approximated via reference gene primer amplification. The repertoire was sequenced with immunoSEQ multiplex PCR; TCRdb's copy has only in-frame clones and lacks some. V, J and clone size were drawn from that table, and D and trimming were deduced from the DNA. The data contain some 180,000 clones, around 85% of them singletons. Individuals aged about 18 to 100 years were recruited from about two dozen US areas. Two negative PCRs, clearance, or symptom resolution characterized the recovered Cohort 3 donors. CDR1 SGHNT and CDR2 YENEEA come from the germline V gene. The length of the CDR3 is 15 residues. Trimming shortened V by 1 base and J by 7 bases, and 11 bases separated the two germline ends.

The rearrangement uses TRBV11-3 and TRBJ1-6; D possibly corresponds to TRBD1 (5 bases). This TCR was sampled from a man aged 35-49 years who had recovered from COVID-19. The sequenced sample consisted of PBMCs or T cells enriched from blood (not recorded which). CDR3 region: CASSLVGGGNSPLHF. DNA for the CDR3: TGTGCCAGCAGCTTAGTGGGGGGAGGCAATTCACCCCTCCACTTT.